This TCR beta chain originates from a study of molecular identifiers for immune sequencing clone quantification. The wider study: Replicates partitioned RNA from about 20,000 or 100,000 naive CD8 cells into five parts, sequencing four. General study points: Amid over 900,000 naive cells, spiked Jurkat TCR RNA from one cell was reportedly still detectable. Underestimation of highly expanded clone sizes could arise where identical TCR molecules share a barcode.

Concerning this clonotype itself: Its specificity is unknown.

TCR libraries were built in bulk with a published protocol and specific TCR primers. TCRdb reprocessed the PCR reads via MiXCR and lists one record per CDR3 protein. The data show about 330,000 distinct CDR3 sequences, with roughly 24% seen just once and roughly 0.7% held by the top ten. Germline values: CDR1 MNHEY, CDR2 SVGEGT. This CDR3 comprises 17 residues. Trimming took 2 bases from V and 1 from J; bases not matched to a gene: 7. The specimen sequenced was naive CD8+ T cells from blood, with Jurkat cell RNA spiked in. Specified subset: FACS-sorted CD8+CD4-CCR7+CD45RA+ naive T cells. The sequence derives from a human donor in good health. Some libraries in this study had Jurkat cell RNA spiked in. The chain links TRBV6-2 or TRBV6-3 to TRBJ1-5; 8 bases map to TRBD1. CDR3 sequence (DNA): TGTGCCAGCAGTTACGAGTCAGGGGGCGGAAGCAATCAGCCCCAGCATTTT. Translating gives CASSYESGGGSNQPQHF.